What follows describes a single TCR beta chain. The data were taken from a study of blood T cell repertoires in COVID-19. Study information: Samples taken during acute and convalescent COVID-19 were collected in the United States, Italy and Spain.

Per the authors' pipeline: Counts of nucleated cells, estimated from reference gene primer amplification, were obtained. Generated by immunoSEQ multiplex PCR, the TCRdb table keeps only in-frame clones and is missing some. That table supplies the V and J calls and clone size; D and trimming were determined from the DNA. Of just under 150,000 clones detected, approximately 88% appear once; the ten largest clones hold less than 0.95%. The material sequenced was peripheral blood. This TCR was recovered from a woman between 45 and 65 years old with acute or convalescent COVID-19.

The CDR3 DNA reads TGTGCCTGGAGTACCTGGACAGCTAAAGAAGCTTTCTTT. Translation gives CAWSTWTAKEAFF. The V gene is TRBV30, the J gene TRBJ1-1; D is possibly TRBD1 (6 bases). V lost 2 bases to trimming and J lost 8 bases, with 15 bases between them. The CDR3 runs 13 residues. Germline CDR1 GTSNPN, CDR2 SVGIG (reference sequence).